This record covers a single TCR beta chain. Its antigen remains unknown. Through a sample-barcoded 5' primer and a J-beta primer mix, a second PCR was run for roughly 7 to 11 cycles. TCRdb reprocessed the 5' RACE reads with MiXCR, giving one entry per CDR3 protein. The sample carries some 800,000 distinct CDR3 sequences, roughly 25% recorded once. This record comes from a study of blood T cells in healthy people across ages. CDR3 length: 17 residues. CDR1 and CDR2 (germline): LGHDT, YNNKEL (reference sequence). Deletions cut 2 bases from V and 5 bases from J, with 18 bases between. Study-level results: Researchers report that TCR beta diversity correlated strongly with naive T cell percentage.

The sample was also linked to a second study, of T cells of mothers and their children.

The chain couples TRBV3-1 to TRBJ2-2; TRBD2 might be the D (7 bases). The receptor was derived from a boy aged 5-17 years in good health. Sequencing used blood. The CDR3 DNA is TGTGCCAGCAGCCAAAGTCGGGGGGCCCTCGGGACCGGGGAGCTGTTTTTT. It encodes CASSQSRGALGTGELFF. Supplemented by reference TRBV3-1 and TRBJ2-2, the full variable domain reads DTAVSQTPKYLVTQMGNDKSIKCEQNLGHDTMYWYKQDSKKFLKIMFSYNNKELIINETVPNRFSPKSPDKAHLNLHINSLELGDSAVYFCASSQSRGALGTGELFFGEGSRLTVL.